The 2 T cell receptor beta chains below come from one sample, sequenced in a study of blood T cell repertoires in COVID-19. Assay: immunoSEQ multiplex PCR; the TCRdb copy retains only in-frame clones and omits some. There are about 190,000 clones in the sample; approximately 79% occur only once, and 9.5% to 15% lies in the top ten. What was sequenced was peripheral blood. The receptors come from a woman in her forties or fifties with acute or convalescent COVID-19.

This clone was counted only a few times. The chain links TRBV7-9 to TRBJ2-7, with no clear D. Trimming took 4 bases from V and 0 from J, leaving 7 bases between them. The germline V gene encodes CDR1 SEHNR and CDR2 FQNEAQ (reference sequence). The CDR3 runs to 13 residues. The CDR3 spells CASSSGSSYEQYF. CDR3 in DNA: TGTGCCAGCAGCTCAGGCAGCTCCTACGAGCAGTACTTC.

This clone was counted ten times or more. The chain carries TRBV23-1 and TRBJ2-3; D is unresolved. TRBV23-1 is an ORF, with its function uncertain. The CDR3 is made up of 16 amino acids. Trimming took 2 bases from V and 0 from J, leaving 12 bases between them. This CDR3 reads CASSQILGSSTDTQYF. The DNA for the CDR3 is TGCGCCAGCAGTCAAATCCTCGGGTCTAGCACAGATACGCAGTATTTT.